This entry lists 23 T cell receptor beta chains sequenced from one sample in a study of blood T cell repertoires in COVID-19. Produced via immunoSEQ multiplex PCR; TCRdb's table is partial and in-frame only. Among about 57,000 clones, approximately 78% were seen once, and the ten largest hold more than 7.5%. The specimen was peripheral blood. These receptors all come from a woman of 80 years or more with acute or convalescent COVID-19.

The chain is built from TRBV2 and TRBJ2-7; 11 bases line up with TRBD2. The V gene's germline CDR1 is SNHLY and CDR2 FYNNEI. The V segment lost 5 bases and the J segment 3 bases; nucleotides outside the gene matches: 3. This CDR3 is 14 amino acids long. CDR3 sequence reads: CASSPGLAGYEQYF. For the CDR3, the DNA is TGTGCCAGCAGTCCTGGACTAGCGGGCTACGAGCAGTACTTC.

This chain joins TRBV5-8 and TRBJ1-5; D not resolved. The germline V gene has CDR1 SGHTS and CDR2 YDEGEE. This CDR3 is 12 amino acids long. Trimming shortened V by 2 bases and J by 2 bases, and 2 bases separated the two germline ends. CDR3 DNA sequence: TGTGCCAGCAGCTTCGGCAATCAGCCCCAGCATTTT. It specifies CASSFGNQPQHF.

This chain connects TRBV5-6 to TRBJ1-4; 9 nucleotides agree with TRBD1. V was pared by 3 bases and J by 14 bases, with 17 bases of the junction left unmatched. The length of the CDR3 is 16 residues. CDR1 is SGHDT and CDR2 is YYEEEE in the germline V gene. Here the CDR3 DNA reads TGTGCCAGCAGCTCAGGGGGGCGGACAGGGGCCCGATTGCTGTTTTTT. As protein: CASSSGGRTGARLLFF.

The chain carries TRBV28 and TRBJ2-7, with D perhaps matching TRBD1 (5 bases). V was clipped by 5 bases and J by 2 bases, with 10 bases between them. In germline, CDR1 is MDHEN, CDR2 SYDVKM. CDR3 length: 13 amino acids. CDR3 in amino acids: CASSLGAPYEQYF. CDR3 nucleotide sequence: TGTGCCAGCAGTCTTGGGGCCCCCTACGAGCAGTACTTC.

The chain combines TRBV5-1 with TRBJ2-1, with 13 bases lining up with TRBD2. Germline loops: CDR1 SGHRS, CDR2 YFSETQ. Trimming took 4 bases from V and 5 from J; bases not matched to a gene: 9. The CDR3 has 17 residues. The CDR3 here is CASSPAAGLAGNNEQFF. CDR3 in DNA: TGCGCCAGCAGCCCGGCCGCGGGACTAGCGGGAAACAATGAGCAGTTCTTC.

This sequence joins TRBV2 and TRBJ1-6; tentative D call: TRBD1 (6 bases). Trimming removed 8 bases at V and 10 bases at J, with 15 bases between. Looked up from germline, CDR1 is SNHLY and CDR2 is FYNNEI. The CDR3 contains 13 residues. The chain's CDR3 is CASCAGAKSPLHF. The CDR3 region has the DNA TGTGCCAGCTGCGCAGGGGCGAAATCACCCCTCCACTTT.

The CDR3 region is CASSAPPGQFF. In DNA, the CDR3 is TGTGCCAGCAGTGCCCCCCCCGGGCAGTTCTTC. The chain has TRBV6-6 and TRBJ2-1; no reliable D call. V was shortened by 5 bases and J by 12 bases, with 11 bases between the two germline ends. The CDR3 length is 11 residues. The germline CDR1 and CDR2 sequences are MNHNY and SVGAGI (reference sequence).

The chain joins TRBV6-5 to TRBJ1-2; TRBD1 is a possible D gene (6 bases). The germline V and J ends were trimmed by 5 bases and 6 bases, with 13 bases remaining between them. CDR3 size: 13 residues. Germline lookup yields CDR1 MNHEY and CDR2 SVGAGI. CDR3 region: CASSRTVKDGYTF. CDR3 nucleotides: TGTGCCAGCAGTCGGACAGTAAAGGATGGCTACACCTTC.

This chain joins TRBV5-1 and TRBJ2-5; the D gene is possibly TRBD1 (5 bases). The CDR3 sequence is 16 residues long. The V end lost 6 bases, the J end lost 3 bases, and 21 bases lay between the germline ends. Germline V CDR1 and CDR2: SGHRS, YFSETQ. The CDR3 loop is CASNSLGAQGKETQYF. As DNA, the CDR3 is TGCGCCAGCAACTCGCTAGGGGCGCAAGGCAAAGAGACCCAGTACTTC. Full variable domain (rest looked up from reference TRBV5-1 and TRBJ2-5): KAGVTQTPRYLIKTRGQQVTLSCSPISGHRSVSWYQQTPGQGLQFLFEYFSETQRNKGNFPGRFSGRQFSNSRSEMNVSTLELGDSALYLCASNSLGAQGKETQYFGPGTRLLVL.

J is TRBJ2-4 and V is TRBV24-1; tentatively, D is TRBD1 (5 bases). Per germline, CDR1 KGHDR and CDR2 SFDVKD. The CDR3 covers 13 residues. V shed 4 bases and J shed 6 bases, with 9 bases lying between them. The CDR3 DNA reads as TGTGCCACCAGTGACTGGGGCGGAAACATTCAGTACTTC. As protein: CATSDWGGNIQYF.

The chain employs TRBV6-6 and TRBJ1-1; 9 bases match TRBD1. The V gene's germline CDR1 is MNHNY and CDR2 SVGAGI (reference sequence). J was trimmed by 0 bases and V by 6 bases; bases with no gene match: 5. CDR3 length equals 15 residues. The CDR3 sequence is CASREQGALNTEAFF. The CDR3 coding sequence is TGTGCCAGCAGGGAACAGGGGGCGTTGAACACTGAAGCTTTCTTT.

The genes are TRBV27 and TRBJ1-2; the D gene is possibly TRBD1 (6 bases). The V end was cut by 6 bases, the J end by 2 bases, with 13 bases between. Germline V gene lookup returns CDR1 MNHEY and CDR2 SMNVEV (reference sequence). The CDR3 totals 14 residues. Here the CDR3 DNA reads TGTGCCAGCAGCACCAACAGGGTCAACTATGGCTACACCTTC. Encoded protein: CASSTNRVNYGYTF.

The J gene is TRBJ2-7, the V gene TRBV6-5; perhaps TRBD2 as D (5 bases). In germline, CDR1 is MNHEY, CDR2 SVGAGI. Between the trimmed V and J ends, which lost 8 bases and 6 bases, there was a span of 17 bases. The CDR3 runs to 13 residues. CDR3 in amino acids: CASGLGGRGEQYF. For the CDR3, the DNA is TGTGCCAGCGGGCTGGGCGGGCGAGGCGAGCAGTACTTC.

This chain uses TRBV7-3 with TRBJ2-1; 11 nucleotides agree with TRBD2. V gave up 2 bases and J gave up 9 bases; unmatched junction bases: 9. Looked up from germline, CDR1 is SGHTA and CDR2 is FQGTGA. CDR3 length equals 16 residues. Here the CDR3 reads CASSLLAGGQGGEQFF. CDR3 nucleotide sequence: TGTGCCAGCAGCTTACTAGCGGGAGGCCAGGGTGGTGAGCAGTTCTTC.

The CDR3 spells CASRRPGQDLGYTF. The CDR3, as DNA: TGTGCCAGCAGACGACCGGGACAGGATCTTGGCTACACCTTC. The chain is built from TRBV28 and TRBJ1-2; the match to TRBD1 covers 8 bases. V lost 6 bases to trimming and J lost 7 bases; unmatched junction nucleotides: 10. CDR1 is MDHEN, CDR2 SYDVKM, per germline. CDR3 length equals 14 residues.

This clone has a single count. V and J are TRBV11-2 and TRBJ1-5, with 9 bases identical to TRBD1. The germline V gene encodes CDR1 SGHAT and CDR2 FQNNGV. The CDR3 covers 14 residues. With 5 bases clipped from V and 4 bases from J, the junction kept 3 bases outside the gene matches. CDR3 region: CASSADRGNQPQHF. As DNA, the CDR3 is TGTGCCAGCAGCGCAGACAGGGGGAATCAGCCCCAGCATTTT.

The chain employs TRBV19 and TRBJ2-3, with TRBD2 matching over 8 bases. Germline V gene sequence: CDR1 LNHDA, CDR2 SQIVND (reference sequence). The CDR3 length is 15 residues. J was trimmed by 2 bases and V by 2 bases; bases with no gene match: 3. The CDR3 sequence is CASSITSGLTDTQYF. The CDR3 DNA is TGTGCCAGTAGTATAACTAGCGGACTCACAGATACGCAGTATTTT.

The CDR3 DNA reads TGTGCCAGCATGCGAGATCTCGTGAACACTGAAGCTTTCTTT. This encodes CASMRDLVNTEAFF. The chain employs TRBV7-9 and TRBJ1-1; D gene uncertain. The CDR3 length is 14 residues. Germline V CDR1 and CDR2: SEHNR, FQNEAQ (reference sequence). Trimming removed 7 bases from V and 0 bases from J, with 12 bases in between.

The chain combines TRBV5-1 with TRBJ2-1, with 15 bases fitting TRBD2. With 0 bases clipped from V and 0 bases from J, the junction kept 7 bases outside the gene matches. This CDR3 has 20 amino acids. In germline, CDR1 is SGHRS, CDR2 YFSETQ. The CDR3 here is CASSLAGTSGRLASYNEQFF. CDR3 nucleotide sequence: TGCGCCAGCAGCTTGGCGGGGACTAGCGGGAGGTTAGCCTCCTACAATGAGCAGTTCTTC.

The gene calls are TRBV28 and TRBJ2-7; weak D call: TRBD1 (5 bases). The length of the CDR3 is 14 residues. The germline V gene encodes CDR1 MDHEN and CDR2 SYDVKM. V was pared by 3 bases and J by 3 bases, with 12 bases between. CDR3 loop: CASSLAGNIYEQYF. The DNA for the CDR3 is TGTGCCAGCAGTTTGGCAGGGAACATCTACGAGCAGTACTTC.

The chain is built from TRBV5-1 and TRBJ2-1; TRBD1 might be the D (6 bases). Germline CDR1 SGHRS, CDR2 YFSETQ. The CDR3 spans 16 residues. V shed 0 bases and J shed 5 bases, with 15 bases lying between them. The CDR3 protein is CASSLDLGAGHNEQFF. The CDR3 DNA sequence: TGCGCCAGCAGCTTGGATCTGGGGGCGGGTCACAATGAGCAGTTCTTC.

V gene TRBV6-1 combines with J gene TRBJ2-6; D call uncertain. V dropped 0 bases and J dropped 0 bases, with 3 bases sitting between them. The germline V gene encodes CDR1 MNHNS and CDR2 SASEGT. This CDR3 has 15 amino acids. The CDR3 spells CASSEASSGANVLTF. The CDR3 nucleotides read TGTGCCAGCAGTGAAGCTAGCTCTGGGGCCAACGTCCTGACTTTC.

Comments on this clone: The same CDR3 can be traced to other DNA sequences in this sample. This chain links TRBV6-5 with TRBJ1-2; the match to TRBD1 covers 11 bases. Germline trimming cut 0 bases from V and 4 bases from J; bases unmatched to any gene: 4. Germline V gene sequence: CDR1 MNHEY, CDR2 SVGAGI. The CDR3 is 16 amino acids. The DNA of the CDR3 is TGTGCCAGCAGTTACTCGCGGACAGGGGGCGGCTATGGCTACACCTTC. It is translated as CASSYSRTGGGYGYTF.